These 31 T cell receptor beta chains were sequenced from one sample in a study of beta chain features in type 1 diabetes. Study outcomes and limitations: There was a moderate but significant shortening of TCRB CDR3s in all four CD4+ subsets of Type 1 diabetes patients.

The antigens of these receptors remain unknown. The isolated RNA, all of it, was reverse transcribed, so expressed TCRB transcripts were what got sequenced. Repertoires were generated with immunoSEQ multiplex PCR, while TCRdb's copy carries only in-frame clones and drops some. The sample lists over 150,000 clones, 10% to 13% occurring once. The sequencing input was central memory CD4+ T cells from blood. These receptors were taken from a man aged 25-45 years with type 1 diabetes.

This clone was counted between two and nine times. CDR3 bases: TGTGCCAGCAGCCAAGCACCAGGCCGGAACACCGGGGAGCTGTTTTTT. Its translation is CASSQAPGRNTGELFF. The chain recombines TRBV4-2 with TRBJ2-2; D not certain. The germline CDR1 and CDR2 sequences are LGHNA and YNFKEQ. The CDR3 has 16 residues. Trimming removed 1 base at V and 1 base at J, with 10 bases between.

This clone was observed a handful of times. The chain employs TRBV19 and TRBJ2-7; a possible D gene is TRBD1 (6 bases). V was pared by 10 bases and J by 4 bases, with 14 bases between. The CDR3 extends over 12 amino acids. CDR1 is LNHDA, CDR2 SQIVND, per germline (reference sequence). CDR3 region: CATQGRGYEQYF. Written as DNA, the CDR3 is TGTGCCACCCAGGGGAGAGGGTACGAGCAGTACTTC.

This clone was recorded a few times. CDR3 sequence reads: CASSTRRSSYYEQYF. DNA for the CDR3: TGTGCCAGTAGTACTCGGAGATCCTCTTACTACGAGCAGTACTTC. This chain connects TRBV19 to TRBJ2-7; D not resolved. V was trimmed by 4 bases and J by 3 bases, leaving 16 bases between them. Germline lookup yields CDR1 LNHDA and CDR2 SQIVND (reference sequence). The CDR3 is made up of 15 amino acids.

The chain carries TRBV7-9 and TRBJ2-3, with 12 bases aligning to TRBD2. The CDR3 has 18 amino acids. Per germline, CDR1 SEHNR and CDR2 FQNEAQ (reference sequence). The V gene end was trimmed by 5 bases and the J gene end by 5 bases; junction bases not matched to a gene: 14. The CDR3 nucleotides are TGTGCCAGCAGCAAAAAGGGCTCTAGCGGGAGGGCGGGAGATACGCAGTATTTT. Its protein is CASSKKGSSGRAGDTQYF.

This clone was detected a few times. The V call is TRBV19, the J call TRBJ2-1; the D gene is possibly TRBD1 (6 bases). The CDR3 spans 16 residues. V shed 6 bases and J shed 7 bases, with 22 bases lying between them. Germline V gene sequence: CDR1 LNHDA, CDR2 SQIVND (reference sequence). The CDR3 DNA is TGTGCCAGTAGCCAGGGGAGACGTGGGAGTAGGAATGAGCAGTTCTTC. Encoded protein: CASSQGRRGSRNEQFF.

This clone came up a few times. The rearrangement links TRBV27 to TRBJ2-1; D is possibly TRBD2 (5 bases). Trimming took 0 bases from V and 5 from J, leaving 17 bases between them. CDR3 length: 17 amino acids. CDR1 is MNHEY and CDR2 is SMNVEV in the germline V gene (reference sequence). This CDR3 is CASSLSVSSYSNNEQFF. CDR3 DNA: TGTGCCAGCAGTTTATCAGTGTCTAGCTATTCAAACAATGAGCAGTTCTTC.

The V and J genes are TRBV5-1 and TRBJ1-1; no clear D. The CDR3 is 14 amino acids. Looked up from germline, CDR1 is SGHRS and CDR2 is YFSETQ. V lost 2 bases and J lost 0, with 8 bases in between. CDR3 loop: CASSFGGLNTEAFF. The CDR3 DNA is TGCGCCAGCAGCTTTGGAGGTCTGAACACTGAAGCTTTCTTT.

The chain joins TRBV6-6 to TRBJ1-5; unclear D gene. The CDR3 is made up of 12 amino acids. Trimming pared 7 bases from V and 1 base from J, leaving 5 bases between. The V gene's germline CDR1 is MNHNY and CDR2 SVGAGI (reference sequence). The CDR3 DNA is TGTGCCAGCAAGGAGAGCAATCAGCCCCAGCATTTT. This encodes CASKESNQPQHF.

Only a few counts were recorded for this clone. V usage is TRBV29-1 and J usage is TRBJ2-1; a possible D gene is TRBD2 (6 bases). This CDR3 has 16 amino acids. V lost 3 bases, J lost 6 bases, and 21 bases lay in between. Looked up from germline, CDR1 is SQVTM and CDR2 is ANQGSEA. This chain's CDR3 is CSVDKIGWGEVNEQFF. The CDR3 DNA follows: TGCAGCGTTGATAAGATAGGCTGGGGGGAGGTCAATGAGCAGTTCTTC.

This chain joins TRBV5-1 and TRBJ2-3; perhaps TRBD1 as D (6 bases). This CDR3 contains 15 residues. With 0 bases removed from V and 3 bases from J, the gap between germline ends came to 11 bases. CDR1 is SGHRS and CDR2 is YFSETQ in the germline V gene. For the CDR3, the DNA is TGCGCCAGCAGCTTGGGACAGGTCGGAACAGATACGCAGTATTTT. Its protein is CASSLGQVGTDTQYF.

This chain joins TRBV2 and TRBJ2-3; no clear D gene. The length of the CDR3 is 12 residues. The V end lost 3 bases, the J end lost 4 bases, and 5 bases lay between the germline ends. CDR1 and CDR2 from the germline V gene are SNHLY and FYNNEI. CDR3 amino acids: CASSENSDTQYF. The CDR3 nucleotides are TGTGCCAGCAGTGAGAACTCAGATACGCAGTATTTT.

This clone occurred a few times. This rearrangement joins TRBV6-1 to TRBJ2-3; D not certain. V dropped 7 bases and J dropped 2 bases, with 7 bases sitting between them. Germline V gene sequence: CDR1 MNHNS, CDR2 SASEGT. This CDR3 region has 12 residues. The CDR3 here is CASNGNTDTQYF. In nucleotides, the CDR3 is TGTGCCAGCAACGGTAACACAGATACGCAGTATTTT.

The chain recombines TRBV20-1 with TRBJ2-1; 11 bases line up with TRBD1. The junction had 4 bases not matched to a gene; V was cut back by 6 bases and J by 12 bases. Germline V CDR1 and CDR2: DFQATT, SNEGSKA (reference sequence). The CDR3 has 11 amino acids. The CDR3 DNA reads as TGCAGTGCGTGGGACAGGGGGGCGCAGTTCTTC. Its translation: CSAWDRGAQFF.

The CDR3 DNA sequence: TGCGCCAGCAAGGCCGGGACTAGCGGGAGATTAAACGAGCAGTACTTC. It yields the protein CASKAGTSGRLNEQYF. This chain joins TRBV5-1 and TRBJ2-7, with 14 bases matching TRBD2. The CDR3 sequence is 16 residues long. V dropped 6 bases and J dropped 5; count of bases not matched to a gene: 10. Germline V gene sequence: CDR1 SGHRS, CDR2 YFSETQ. Full variable domain (missing parts from reference TRBV5-1 and TRBJ2-7): KAGVTQTPRYLIKTRGQQVTLSCSPISGHRSVSWYQQTPGQGLQFLFEYFSETQRNKGNFPGRFSGRQFSNSRSEMNVSTLELGDSALYLCASKAGTSGRLNEQYFGPGTRLTVT.

The genes are TRBV5-1 and TRBJ1-3; 7 bases fit TRBD1. The CDR3 covers 17 residues. V shed 0 bases and J 0 bases; nucleotides not matched to a gene: 6. Looked up from germline, CDR1 is SGHRS and CDR2 is YFSETQ. CDR3 amino acids: CASSLASTGDSGNTIYF. The CDR3, as DNA: TGCGCCAGCAGCTTGGCTTCCACAGGGGACTCTGGAAACACCATATATTTT.

This clone appeared a few times. This chain joins TRBV11-2 and TRBJ1-5; possibly TRBD1 for D (5 bases). The germline V gene encodes CDR1 SGHAT and CDR2 FQNNGV. V was cut by 0 bases and J by 5 bases, with 5 bases left in between. The CDR3 is 13 amino acids. The CDR3 nucleotides read TGTGCCAGCAGCTTAGACAGGGATCAGCCCCAGCATTTT. Translating it yields CASSLDRDQPQHF.

The chain joins TRBV7-8 to TRBJ2-5, with D perhaps matching TRBD1 (6 bases). Trimming pared 5 bases from V and 3 bases from J, leaving 16 bases between. CDR1 and CDR2 (germline): SGHVS, FQNEAQ. This CDR3 contains 15 residues. The DNA for the CDR3 is TGTGCCAGCAGCGGATATTCAGGGGACGAAGAGACCCAGTACTTC. Translating it yields CASSGYSGDEETQYF.

This clone was counted between two and nine times. The CDR3 DNA sequence: TGTGCCACCGCACAACAGGGAGGGCGGCAGCCCCAGCATTTT. Residues: CATAQQGGRQPQHF. The rearrangement links TRBV2 to TRBJ1-5; tentatively, D is TRBD1 (6 bases). The CDR3 is made up of 14 amino acids. Germline loops: CDR1 SNHLY, CDR2 FYNNEI. Trimming took off 10 bases at V and 7 bases at J, with 20 bases between the two ends.

The genes are TRBV2 and TRBJ2-1; the D gene is possibly TRBD1 (5 bases). The V and J ends lost 8 bases and 7 bases respectively, with 12 bases between them. From germline, CDR1 is SNHLY and CDR2 FYNNEI. CDR3 length equals 12 residues. The CDR3, as DNA: TGTGCCAGCCTCCAGGGCATGAATGAGCAGTTCTTC. Translating gives CASLQGMNEQFF.

The chain links TRBV18 to TRBJ2-1; TRBD1 matches 10 bases. Germline V lookup: CDR1 KGHSH, CDR2 LQKENI. The CDR3 contains 14 residues. The trim removed 3 bases at V and 8 bases at J, leaving 4 bases unmatched. The CDR3 sequence is CASSPGQGLDEQFF. As DNA, the CDR3 is TGTGCCAGCTCACCGGGACAGGGGCTCGATGAGCAGTTCTTC.

This clone was observed a few times. The chain recombines TRBV6-5 with TRBJ2-2; D might be TRBD1 (6 bases). The V gene lost 7 bases and the J gene lost 5 bases, with 17 bases spanning the gap. The CDR3 contains 15 residues. Germline lookup yields CDR1 MNHEY and CDR2 SVGAGI. Written as DNA, the CDR3 is TGTGCCAGCACCCCCAAGGGGGTCCAAACCGGGGAGCTGTTTTTT. It encodes CASTPKGVQTGELFF.

The V gene is TRBV6-5, the J gene TRBJ2-3; TRBD2 is a possible D gene (5 bases). Trimming took 6 bases from V and 3 from J, leaving 16 bases between them. The CDR3 totals 15 residues. Germline values: CDR1 MNHEY, CDR2 SVGAGI. In DNA form, the CDR3 reads TGTGCCAGCAGATCCTCGGGAATTGGGACAGATACGCAGTATTTT. Protein: CASRSSGIGTDTQYF.

The rearrangement joins TRBV29-1 to TRBJ2-5; 7 positions match TRBD2. Germline lookup yields CDR1 SQVTM and CDR2 ANQGSEA. With V trimmed by 7 bases and J by 5 bases, 7 bases remained unmatched. The CDR3 has 12 residues. The CDR3 region has the DNA TGCAGCGGTACGGGGGGTATGGAGACCCAGTACTTC. It codes for CSGTGGMETQYF.

In this sample, this clone turned up a few times. The chain recombines TRBV30 with TRBJ2-1; no reliable D call. CDR3 length equals 13 residues. Per germline, CDR1 GTSNPN and CDR2 SVGIG (reference sequence). Trimming shortened V by 0 bases and J by 8 bases, and 11 bases separated the two germline ends. The CDR3 loop is CAWSVPEVYEQFF. In DNA form, the CDR3 reads TGTGCCTGGAGTGTACCAGAGGTTTATGAGCAGTTCTTC.

V gene TRBV5-1 combines with J gene TRBJ2-7; D might be TRBD2 (6 bases). Germline V gene lookup returns CDR1 SGHRS and CDR2 YFSETQ. Trimming pared 0 bases from V and 0 bases from J, leaving 10 bases between. CDR3 length: 15 residues. CDR3 nucleotide sequence: TGCGCCAGCAGCTTGGCCCCGCGGGACTCCTACGAGCAGTACTTC. It specifies CASSLAPRDSYEQYF.

V and J are TRBV7-9 and TRBJ2-1, with 15 bases that match TRBD2. The CDR3 has 16 amino acids. Trimming took 5 bases from V and 6 from J; bases not matched to a gene: 5. Germline V gene lookup returns CDR1 SEHNR and CDR2 FQNEAQ (reference sequence). The CDR3 region has the DNA TGTGCCAGCAGCCTGGGACTAGCGGGAGGAATCAATGAGCAGTTCTTC. This translates into CASSLGLAGGINEQFF.

V gene TRBV7-9 combines with J gene TRBJ1-5; 7 nucleotides match TRBD1. The CDR3 runs to 15 residues. V lost 1 base and J lost 2; bases outside the gene matches: 2. Germline CDR1 reads SEHNR; CDR2 reads FQNEAQ (reference sequence). The CDR3 loop reads CASSLGGQGNQPQHF. The CDR3 bases are TGTGCCAGCAGCTTAGGAGGACAGGGCAATCAGCCCCAGCATTTT. Full variable domain (outside the CDR3, taken from reference TRBV7-9 and TRBJ1-5): DTGVSQNPRHKITKRGQNVTFRCDPISEHNRLYWYRQTLGQGPEFLTYFQNEAQLEKSRLLSDRFSAERPKGSFSTLEIQRTEQGDSAMYLCASSLGGQGNQPQHFGDGTRLSIL.

This clone was seen more than once but under ten times. The CDR3 DNA is TGCGCCAGCAGCCAATTTTCAGGGATTGGAAACACCATATATTTT. Translation gives CASSQFSGIGNTIYF. V is TRBV4-3 and J is TRBJ1-3; a weak D match, TRBD1 (5 bases). Germline V gene data show CDR1 as LGHNA and CDR2 as YSLEER. Trimming took 2 bases from V and 3 from J, leaving 11 bases between them. This CDR3 is 15 amino acids long.

The chain employs TRBV5-4 and TRBJ2-3; TRBD2 is a possible D gene (5 bases). The V gene lost 4 bases and the J gene lost 5 bases, with 17 bases spanning the gap. This CDR3 is built from 15 residues. The V gene's germline CDR1 is SGHNT and CDR2 YYREEE (reference sequence). The CDR3 sequence is CASSQDFRGGDTQYF. CDR3 DNA sequence: TGTGCCAGCAGCCAAGATTTTCGTGGAGGAGATACGCAGTATTTT.

This clone was seen a few times. The V gene is TRBV5-1, the J gene TRBJ1-1; D unclear. V was cut by 2 bases and J by 1 base, with 6 bases left in between. Germline V CDR1 and CDR2: SGHRS, YFSETQ. This CDR3 spans 13 amino acids. This CDR3 is CASSFYGNTEAFF. The CDR3 nucleotides are TGCGCCAGCAGCTTTTACGGGAACACTGAAGCTTTCTTT.

This clone was observed a few times. The rearrangement joins TRBV7-9 to TRBJ1-2; tentative D call: TRBD1 (5 bases). The length of the CDR3 is 12 residues. The germline gives CDR1 SEHNR, CDR2 FQNEAQ (reference sequence). V was cut by 4 bases and J by 7 bases, with 10 bases left in between. Here the CDR3 DNA reads TGTGCCAGCAGCTCCGGGGGAGGTGGCTACACCTTC. It codes for CASSSGGGGYTF.